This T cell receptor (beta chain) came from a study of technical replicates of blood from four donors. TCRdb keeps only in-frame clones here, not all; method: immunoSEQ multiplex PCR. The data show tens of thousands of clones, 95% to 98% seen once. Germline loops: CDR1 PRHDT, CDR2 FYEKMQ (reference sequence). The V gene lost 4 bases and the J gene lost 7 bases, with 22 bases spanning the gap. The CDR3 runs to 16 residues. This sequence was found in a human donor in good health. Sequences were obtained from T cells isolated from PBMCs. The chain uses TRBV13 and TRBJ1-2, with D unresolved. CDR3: CASSSRDLLILSGYTF. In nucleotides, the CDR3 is TGTGCCAGCAGCTCCCGGGATCTACTCATTCTAAGTGGCTACACCTTC.